The 25 T cell receptor beta chains given below trace back to one sample, sequenced in a study of blood T cell repertoires in COVID-19. Libraries were prepared by immunoSEQ multiplex PCR; TCRdb keeps only in-frame clonotypes and omits some of them. In the table there are 200,000 to 250,000 clones, around three quarters of which are singletons. The sample was peripheral blood. These receptors were collected from a woman in her 70s with acute or convalescent COVID-19.

This clone is a singleton in its sample. CDR3 DNA sequence: TGCAGTGCTAGTGTAAGGGAGGCCCAGTACTTC. Translated: CSASVREAQYF. The chain links TRBV20-1 to TRBJ2-5, with D perhaps TRBD2 (6 bases). The ends were cut back, 3 bases at V and 9 bases at J, with 11 bases in the middle. CDR3 length: 11 residues. CDR1 DFQATT and CDR2 SNEGSKA come from the germline V gene (reference sequence).

The chain links TRBV27 to TRBJ2-5, with a weak D call TRBD1 (5 bases). Trimming removed 3 bases from V and 2 bases from J, with 16 bases in between. The CDR3 has 16 residues. Per germline, CDR1 MNHEY and CDR2 SMNVEV (reference sequence). The CDR3 region is CASSLDKDGRQETQYF. The CDR3 DNA reads TGTGCCAGCAGTTTGGACAAGGACGGGCGGCAAGAGACCCAGTACTTC.

There are a few counts of this clone. The rearrangement joins TRBV6-5 to TRBJ1-5; D not certain. CDR1 is MNHEY and CDR2 is SVGAGI in the germline V gene. This CDR3 spans 13 amino acids. With 10 bases removed from V and 4 bases from J, the gap between germline ends came to 14 bases. The CDR3 loop reads CATCQTINQPQHF. The CDR3 nucleotides read TGTGCCACCTGTCAGACTATAAATCAGCCCCAGCATTTT.

V usage is TRBV5-8 and J usage is TRBJ1-6; D is uncertain. Per germline, CDR1 SGHTS and CDR2 YDEGEE. V lost 4 bases and J lost 7, with 12 bases in between. The CDR3 is 14 residues long. The CDR3 DNA reads as TGTGCCAGCAGCCCATGGACTCAGAATTCACCCCTCCACTTT. Translation: CASSPWTQNSPLHF.

The chain employs TRBV18 and TRBJ2-1; 11 bases align to TRBD2. After removal of 5 bases from V and 5 bases from J, the junction contained 11 bases not matched to a gene. Germline values: CDR1 KGHSH, CDR2 LQKENI. The CDR3 sequence is 17 residues long. In DNA form, the CDR3 reads TGTGCCAGCTCAGGGGCTAGCGGGGGGAGAACTAACAATGAGCAGTTCTTC. The encoded protein is CASSGASGGRTNNEQFF.

The V call is TRBV14, the J call TRBJ2-5, with TRBD1 matching over 8 bases. CDR1 SGHDN and CDR2 FVKESK come from the germline V gene. V lost 1 base to trimming and J lost 6 bases; unmatched junction nucleotides: 10. This CDR3 contains 16 residues. CDR3 residues: CASSQGAGGALKTQYF. CDR3 nucleotides: TGTGCCAGCAGCCAAGGGGCAGGGGGCGCACTAAAGACCCAGTACTTC. Variable domain in full (rest from reference TRBV14 and TRBJ2-5): EAGVTQFPSHSVIEKGQTVTLRCDPISGHDNLYWYRRVMGKEIKFLLHFVKESKQDESGMPNNRFLAERTGGTYSTLKVQPAELEDSGVYFCASSQGAGGALKTQYFGPGTRLLVL.

The V call is TRBV7-6, the J call TRBJ2-5, with 7 positions matching TRBD2. Trimming cost V 5 bases and J 2 bases; bases outside gene matches: 11. The CDR3 length is 16 residues. Germline V gene data show CDR1 as SGHVS and CDR2 as FNYEAQ. CDR3: CASSPTPTSRQETQYF. The CDR3 bases are TGTGCCAGCAGCCCGACCCCGACTAGCCGGCAAGAGACCCAGTACTTC.

This clone was seen just once. CDR3 sequence (DNA): TGTGCCAGCAGGACTAGCGGGGGTTACGAGCAGTACTTC. It codes for CASRTSGGYEQYF. This chain connects TRBV25-1 to TRBJ2-7; 12 nucleotides agree with TRBD2. The germline gives CDR1 MGHDK, CDR2 SYGVNS. This CDR3 comprises 13 residues. V lost 6 bases and J lost 4; bases outside the gene matches: 1.

The CDR3 spells CASSRDRGQETQYF. The CDR3 nucleotides read TGTGCCAGCAGTCGGGACAGGGGGCAGGAGACCCAGTACTTC. This rearrangement joins TRBV2 to TRBJ2-5; 12 bases align to TRBD1. Unmatched junction bases numbered 3, after V lost 5 bases and J lost 5 bases. The CDR3 contains 14 residues. CDR1 is SNHLY, CDR2 FYNNEI, per germline.

The rearrangement links TRBV7-8 to TRBJ1-6, with D perhaps matching TRBD1 (6 bases). The CDR3 length is 14 residues. The germline V gene has CDR1 SGHVS and CDR2 FQNEAQ. V lost 4 bases and J lost 7, with 11 bases in between. CDR3 residues: CASSSATGNSPLHF. In DNA form, the CDR3 reads TGTGCCAGCAGCTCAGCCACAGGGAATTCACCCCTCCACTTT.

The rearrangement links TRBV4-2 to TRBJ2-1, with 12 bases matching TRBD2. The CDR3 is 16 residues long. With 4 bases clipped from V and 8 bases from J, the junction kept 9 bases outside the gene matches. Germline lookup yields CDR1 LGHNA and CDR2 YNFKEQ. CDR3 loop: CASSRILAGGQDEQFF. The CDR3 coding sequence is TGTGCCAGCAGCCGGATCCTAGCGGGGGGGCAAGATGAGCAGTTCTTC.

The V and J genes are TRBV12-3 or TRBV12-4 and TRBJ1-3; D is undetermined. The V end was cut by 5 bases, the J end by 4 bases, with 6 bases between. The CDR3 is 12 residues long. As DNA, the CDR3 is TGTGCCAGCAGTCGCGCGGGAAACACCATATATTTT. Protein product: CASSRAGNTIYF.

The CDR3 coding sequence is TGTGCCAGTAGCCTTCGGTCTCTCACAGATACGCAGTATTTT. Residues: CASSLRSLTDTQYF. The rearrangement uses TRBV19 and TRBJ2-3; no clear D. Trimming removed 6 bases from V and 2 bases from J, with 12 bases in between. CDR1 and CDR2 from the germline V gene are LNHDA and SQIVND (reference sequence). The CDR3 runs 14 residues.

The V and J genes are TRBV6-5 and TRBJ1-2; D perhaps matches TRBD1 (6 bases). V shed 5 bases and J shed 3 bases, with 13 bases lying between them. CDR1 is MNHEY, CDR2 SVGAGI, per germline. CDR3 size: 14 residues. The DNA for the CDR3 is TGTGCCAGCAGTCGGACAGCGAAGGACTATGGCTACACCTTC. Its protein is CASSRTAKDYGYTF.

The V gene is TRBV6-2 or TRBV6-3, the J gene TRBJ2-5; 8 bases line up with TRBD1. CDR1 is MNHEY and CDR2 is SVGEGT in the germline V gene. This CDR3 spans 13 amino acids. V lost 4 bases and J lost 3; bases outside the gene matches: 1. CDR3 DNA: TGTGCCAGCAGTTCGGGACAGGAAGAGACCCAGTACTTC. Protein product: CASSSGQEETQYF.

This clone was detected a few times. V usage is TRBV19 and J usage is TRBJ1-2; D not certain. Trimming pared 5 bases from V and 4 bases from J, leaving 11 bases between. The CDR3 has 13 residues. Germline V gene sequence: CDR1 LNHDA, CDR2 SQIVND (reference sequence). CDR3 bases: TGTGCCAGTAGTGTGGGGAGGCCCTATGGCTACACCTTC. It codes for CASSVGRPYGYTF.

This clone was picked up one time. The chain recombines TRBV18 with TRBJ2-7, with a weak D call TRBD1 (5 bases). The CDR3 is made up of 13 amino acids. Trimming stripped 4 bases from V and 3 bases from J, with 10 bases between. The germline CDR1 and CDR2 sequences are KGHSH and LQKENI. This CDR3 is CASSLPDSYEQYF. The DNA of the CDR3 is TGTGCCAGCTCACTTCCCGACAGCTACGAGCAGTACTTC.

The chain is built from TRBV14 and TRBJ2-2; D remains unclear. The germline V gene encodes CDR1 SGHDN and CDR2 FVKESK. This CDR3 spans 16 amino acids. Trimming removed 0 bases at V and 5 bases at J, with 13 bases between. The CDR3 loop reads CASSQDRGSWTGELFF. The CDR3 bases are TGTGCCAGCAGCCAAGATAGAGGTAGTTGGACCGGGGAGCTGTTTTTT.

The rearrangement uses TRBV6-5 and TRBJ2-2; the match to TRBD2 covers 9 bases. The germline V gene encodes CDR1 MNHEY and CDR2 SVGAGI. Trimming at V came to 7 bases and at J to 6 bases, leaving 9 bases not matched to a gene. This CDR3 has 15 amino acids. The CDR3 bases are TGTGCCAGCATGTCGGGCGGGGGGGCCGCCGGGGAGCTGTTTTTT. It translates to CASMSGGGAAGELFF.

The chain has TRBV29-1 and TRBJ2-1; D might be TRBD2 (6 bases). Trimming took off 4 bases at V and 9 bases at J, with 16 bases between the two ends. CDR3 length: 13 amino acids. From germline, CDR1 is SQVTM and CDR2 ANQGSEA. This CDR3 is CSVGRDLYGEQFF. The CDR3, as DNA: TGCAGCGTTGGGCGGGACCTATACGGTGAGCAGTTCTTC.

The chain recombines TRBV9 with TRBJ1-4, with D possibly TRBD1 on 5 matching bases. The germline CDR1 and CDR2 sequences are SGDLS and YYNGEE. There are 16 residues in the CDR3. V dropped 0 bases and J dropped 8 bases, with 17 bases sitting between them. The CDR3 loop reads CASSVGYGGVGEKLFF. The CDR3 nucleotides read TGTGCCAGCAGCGTAGGGTACGGGGGGGTAGGAGAAAAACTGTTTTTT.

The V and J genes are TRBV18 and TRBJ1-1; no reliable D call. Between the trimmed V and J ends, which lost 8 bases and 1 base, there was a span of 11 bases. The CDR3 is made up of 13 amino acids. Per the germline V gene, CDR1 is KGHSH and CDR2 is LQKENI. The CDR3 DNA follows: TGTGCCAGCCGAGGAGGGCAGAACACTGAAGCTTTCTTT. Amino acids: CASRGGQNTEAFF.

V gene TRBV18 combines with J gene TRBJ2-3; 9 nucleotides match TRBD1. There are 16 residues in the CDR3. The germline V gene has CDR1 KGHSH and CDR2 LQKENI. The V gene end was trimmed by 3 bases and the J gene end by 0 bases; junction bases not matched to a gene: 4. CDR3 coding DNA: TGTGCCAGCTCACCTACAGGGGGCTCTAGCACAGATACGCAGTATTTT. This translates into CASSPTGGSSTDTQYF.

This clone appeared a few times. DNA for the CDR3: TGTGCCAGCAGCCCAATGACTAGCGGGGGGGCAACAGATACGCAGTATTTT. Translated: CASSPMTSGGATDTQYF. The chain has TRBV5-5 and TRBJ2-3; 14 positions agree with TRBD2. After removal of 4 bases from V and 3 bases from J, the junction contained 7 bases not matched to a gene. CDR1 and CDR2 from the germline V gene are SGHKS and YYEKEE (reference sequence). The CDR3 has 17 amino acids.

This sequence joins TRBV11-2 and TRBJ1-2; D is undetermined. In germline, CDR1 is SGHAT, CDR2 FQNNGV. This CDR3 contains 12 residues. The V and J ends lost 5 bases and 3 bases respectively, with 7 bases between them. This CDR3 reads CASSPLDYGYTF. As DNA, the CDR3 is TGTGCCAGCAGCCCGTTAGACTATGGCTACACCTTC.